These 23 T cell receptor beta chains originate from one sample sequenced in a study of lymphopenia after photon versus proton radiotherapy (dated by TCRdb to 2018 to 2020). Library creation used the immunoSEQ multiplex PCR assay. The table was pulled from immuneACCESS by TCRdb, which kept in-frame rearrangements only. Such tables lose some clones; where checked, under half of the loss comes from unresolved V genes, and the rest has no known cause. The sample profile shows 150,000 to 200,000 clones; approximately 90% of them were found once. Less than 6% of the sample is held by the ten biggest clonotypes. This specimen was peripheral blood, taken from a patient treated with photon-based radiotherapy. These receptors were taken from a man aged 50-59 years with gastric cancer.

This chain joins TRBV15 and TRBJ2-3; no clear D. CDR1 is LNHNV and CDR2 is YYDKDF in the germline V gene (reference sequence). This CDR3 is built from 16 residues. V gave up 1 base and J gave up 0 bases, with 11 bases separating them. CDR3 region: CATSRGTATSTDTQYF. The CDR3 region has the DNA TGTGCCACCAGCAGAGGAACGGCGACAAGCACAGATACGCAGTATTTT. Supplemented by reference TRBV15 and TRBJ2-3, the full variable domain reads DAMVIQNPRYQVTQFGKPVTLSCSQTLNHNVMYWYQQKSSQAPKLLFHYYDKDFNNEADTPDNFQSRRPNTSFCFLDIRSPGLGDTAMYLCATSRGTATSTDTQYFGPGTRLTVL.

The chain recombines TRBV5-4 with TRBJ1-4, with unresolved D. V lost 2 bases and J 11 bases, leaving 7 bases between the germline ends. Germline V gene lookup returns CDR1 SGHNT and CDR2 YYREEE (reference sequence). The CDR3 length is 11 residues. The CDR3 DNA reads TGTGCCAGCAGCTTAGGTGGGAAACTGTTTTTT. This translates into CASSLGGKLFF.

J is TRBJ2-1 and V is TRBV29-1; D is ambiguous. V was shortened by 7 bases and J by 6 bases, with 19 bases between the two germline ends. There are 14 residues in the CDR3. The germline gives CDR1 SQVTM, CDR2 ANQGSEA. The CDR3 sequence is CSAGTSSGANEQFF. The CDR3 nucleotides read TGCAGCGCAGGTACAAGCTCCGGAGCCAATGAGCAGTTCTTC.

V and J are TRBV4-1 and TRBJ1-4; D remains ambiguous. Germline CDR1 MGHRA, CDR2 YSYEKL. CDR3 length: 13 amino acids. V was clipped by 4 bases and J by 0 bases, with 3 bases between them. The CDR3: CASSLATNEKLFF. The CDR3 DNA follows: TGCGCCAGCAGCCTTGCAACTAATGAAAAACTGTTTTTT.

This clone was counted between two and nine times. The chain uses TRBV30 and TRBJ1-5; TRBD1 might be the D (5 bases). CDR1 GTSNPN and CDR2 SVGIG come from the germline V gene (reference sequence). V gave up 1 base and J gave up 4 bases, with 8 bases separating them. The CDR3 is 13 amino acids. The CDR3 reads CAWSGTKNQPQHF. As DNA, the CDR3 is TGTGCCTGGAGTGGGACAAAGAATCAGCCCCAGCATTTT.

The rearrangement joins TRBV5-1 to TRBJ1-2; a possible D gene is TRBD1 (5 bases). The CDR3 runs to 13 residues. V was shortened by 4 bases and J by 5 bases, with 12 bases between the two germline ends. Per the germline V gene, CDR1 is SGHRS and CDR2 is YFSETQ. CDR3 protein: CASSQTGEYGYTF. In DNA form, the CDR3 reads TGCGCCAGCAGCCAAACAGGAGAATATGGCTACACCTTC. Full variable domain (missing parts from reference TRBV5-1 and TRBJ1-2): KAGVTQTPRYLIKTRGQQVTLSCSPISGHRSVSWYQQTPGQGLQFLFEYFSETQRNKGNFPGRFSGRQFSNSRSEMNVSTLELGDSALYLCASSQTGEYGYTFGSGTRLTVV.

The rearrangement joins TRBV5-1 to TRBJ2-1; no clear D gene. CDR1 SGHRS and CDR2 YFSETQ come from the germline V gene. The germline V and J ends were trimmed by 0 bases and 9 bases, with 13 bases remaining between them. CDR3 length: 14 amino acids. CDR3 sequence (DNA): TGCGCCAGCAGCTTGGTGCCCTTAACGGGTGAGCAGTTCTTC. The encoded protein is CASSLVPLTGEQFF.

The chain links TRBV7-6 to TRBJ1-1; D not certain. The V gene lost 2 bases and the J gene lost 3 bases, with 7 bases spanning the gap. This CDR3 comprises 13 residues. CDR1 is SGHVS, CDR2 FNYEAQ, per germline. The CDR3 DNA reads TGTGCCAGCAGCTTAATACGAGACACTGAAGCTTTCTTT. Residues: CASSLIRDTEAFF.

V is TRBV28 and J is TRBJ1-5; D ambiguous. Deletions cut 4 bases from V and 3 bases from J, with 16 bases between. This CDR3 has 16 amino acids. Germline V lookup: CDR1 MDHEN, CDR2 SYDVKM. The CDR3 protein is CASSSLIAGVNQPQHF. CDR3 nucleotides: TGTGCCAGCAGTTCCCTCATAGCCGGGGTCAATCAGCCCCAGCATTTT.

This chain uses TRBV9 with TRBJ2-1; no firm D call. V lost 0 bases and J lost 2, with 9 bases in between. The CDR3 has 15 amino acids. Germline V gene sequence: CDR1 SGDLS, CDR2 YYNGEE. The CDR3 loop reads CASSVGSLAYNEQFF. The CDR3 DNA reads TGTGCCAGCAGCGTAGGAAGTCTAGCCTACAATGAGCAGTTCTTC. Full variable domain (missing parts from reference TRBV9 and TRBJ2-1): DSGVTQTPKHLITATGQRVTLRCSPRSGDLSVYWYQQSLDQGLQFLIQYYNGEERAKGNILERFSAQQFPDLHSELNLSSLELGDSALYFCASSVGSLAYNEQFFGPGTRLTVL.

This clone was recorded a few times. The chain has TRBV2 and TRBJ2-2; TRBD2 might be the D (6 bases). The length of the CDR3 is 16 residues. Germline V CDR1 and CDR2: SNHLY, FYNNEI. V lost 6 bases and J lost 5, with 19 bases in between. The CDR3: CASSGPRRDNTGELFF. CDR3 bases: TGTGCCAGCAGCGGCCCAAGGCGGGATAATACCGGGGAGCTGTTTTTT.

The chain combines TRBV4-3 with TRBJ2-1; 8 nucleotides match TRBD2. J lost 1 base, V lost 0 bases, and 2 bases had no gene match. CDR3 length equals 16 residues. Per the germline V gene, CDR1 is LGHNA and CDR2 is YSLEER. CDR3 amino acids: CASSQDTSGSYNEQFF. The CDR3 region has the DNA TGCGCCAGCAGCCAAGATACTAGCGGTTCCTACAATGAGCAGTTCTTC.

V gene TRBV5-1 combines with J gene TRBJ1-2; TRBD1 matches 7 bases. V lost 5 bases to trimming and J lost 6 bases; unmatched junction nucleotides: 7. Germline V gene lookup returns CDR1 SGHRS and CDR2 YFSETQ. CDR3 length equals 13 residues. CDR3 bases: TGCGCCAGCAGTCCCGGGACAGTCGATGGCTACACCTTC. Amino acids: CASSPGTVDGYTF.

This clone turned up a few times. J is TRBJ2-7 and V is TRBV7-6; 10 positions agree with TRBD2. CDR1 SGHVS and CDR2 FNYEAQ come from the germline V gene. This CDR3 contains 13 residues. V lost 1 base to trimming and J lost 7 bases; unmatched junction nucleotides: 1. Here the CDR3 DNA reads TGTGCCAGCAGCTTAGTGGGACTAGCGGAGCAGTACTTC. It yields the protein CASSLVGLAEQYF.

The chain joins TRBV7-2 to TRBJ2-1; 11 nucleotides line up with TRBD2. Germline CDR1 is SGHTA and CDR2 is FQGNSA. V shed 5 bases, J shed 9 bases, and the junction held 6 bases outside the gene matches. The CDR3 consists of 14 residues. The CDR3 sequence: CASSRSGRVSEQFF. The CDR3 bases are TGTGCCAGCAGCCGTAGCGGGAGGGTTAGTGAGCAGTTCTTC.

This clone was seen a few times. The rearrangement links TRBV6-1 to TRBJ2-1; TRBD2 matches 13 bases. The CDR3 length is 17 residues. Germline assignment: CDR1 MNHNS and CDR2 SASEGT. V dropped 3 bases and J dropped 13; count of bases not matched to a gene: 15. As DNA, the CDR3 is TGTGCCAGCAGTGACCCGGGACTAGCGGGATCGGGGAGTAACCAGTTCTTC. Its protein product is CASSDPGLAGSGSNQFF.

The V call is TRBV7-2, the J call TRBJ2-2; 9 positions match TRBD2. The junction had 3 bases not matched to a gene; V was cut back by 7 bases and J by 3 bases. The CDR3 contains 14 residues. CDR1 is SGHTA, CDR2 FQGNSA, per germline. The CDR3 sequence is CASTRLADTGELFF. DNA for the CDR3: TGTGCCAGCACCCGACTAGCGGACACCGGGGAGCTGTTTTTT.

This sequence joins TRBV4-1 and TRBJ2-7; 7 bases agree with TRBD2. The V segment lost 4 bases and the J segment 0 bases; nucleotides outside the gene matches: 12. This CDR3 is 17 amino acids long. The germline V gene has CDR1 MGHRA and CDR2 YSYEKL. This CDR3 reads CASSPKERGTLSYEQYF. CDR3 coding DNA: TGCGCCAGCAGCCCTAAAGAGCGGGGCACACTCTCCTACGAGCAGTACTTC.

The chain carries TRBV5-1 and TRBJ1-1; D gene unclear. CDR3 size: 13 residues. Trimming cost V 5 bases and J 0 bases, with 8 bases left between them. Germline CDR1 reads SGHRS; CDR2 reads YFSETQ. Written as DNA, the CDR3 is TGCGCCAGCAGAGAAGGGATGAACACTGAAGCTTTCTTT. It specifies CASREGMNTEAFF.

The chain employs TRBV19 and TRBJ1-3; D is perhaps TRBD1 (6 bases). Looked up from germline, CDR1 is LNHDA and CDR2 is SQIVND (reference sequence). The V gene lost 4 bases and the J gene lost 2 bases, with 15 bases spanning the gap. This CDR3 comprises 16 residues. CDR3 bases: TGTGCCAGTAGTAGGATTACAGGGTTTACTGGAAACACCATATATTTT. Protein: CASSRITGFTGNTIYF.

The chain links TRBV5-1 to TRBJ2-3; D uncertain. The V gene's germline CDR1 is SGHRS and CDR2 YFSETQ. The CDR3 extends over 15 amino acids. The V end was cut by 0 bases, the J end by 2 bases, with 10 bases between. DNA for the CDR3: TGCGCCAGCAGCTTGGGTCCGGGTCCCACAGATACGCAGTATTTT. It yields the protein CASSLGPGPTDTQYF.

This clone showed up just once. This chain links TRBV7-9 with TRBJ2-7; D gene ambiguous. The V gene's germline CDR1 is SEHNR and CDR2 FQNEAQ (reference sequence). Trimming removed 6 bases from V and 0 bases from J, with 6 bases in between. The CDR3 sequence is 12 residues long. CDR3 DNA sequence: TGTGCCAGCAGTTCCCTCTCCTACGAGCAGTACTTC. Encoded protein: CASSSLSYEQYF.

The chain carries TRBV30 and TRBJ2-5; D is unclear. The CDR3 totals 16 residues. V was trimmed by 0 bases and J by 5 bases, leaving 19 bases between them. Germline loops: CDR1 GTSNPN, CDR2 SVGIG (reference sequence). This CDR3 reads CAWSVLYTSARETQYF. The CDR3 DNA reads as TGTGCCTGGAGTGTACTATACACGTCAGCGCGGGAGACCCAGTACTTC.